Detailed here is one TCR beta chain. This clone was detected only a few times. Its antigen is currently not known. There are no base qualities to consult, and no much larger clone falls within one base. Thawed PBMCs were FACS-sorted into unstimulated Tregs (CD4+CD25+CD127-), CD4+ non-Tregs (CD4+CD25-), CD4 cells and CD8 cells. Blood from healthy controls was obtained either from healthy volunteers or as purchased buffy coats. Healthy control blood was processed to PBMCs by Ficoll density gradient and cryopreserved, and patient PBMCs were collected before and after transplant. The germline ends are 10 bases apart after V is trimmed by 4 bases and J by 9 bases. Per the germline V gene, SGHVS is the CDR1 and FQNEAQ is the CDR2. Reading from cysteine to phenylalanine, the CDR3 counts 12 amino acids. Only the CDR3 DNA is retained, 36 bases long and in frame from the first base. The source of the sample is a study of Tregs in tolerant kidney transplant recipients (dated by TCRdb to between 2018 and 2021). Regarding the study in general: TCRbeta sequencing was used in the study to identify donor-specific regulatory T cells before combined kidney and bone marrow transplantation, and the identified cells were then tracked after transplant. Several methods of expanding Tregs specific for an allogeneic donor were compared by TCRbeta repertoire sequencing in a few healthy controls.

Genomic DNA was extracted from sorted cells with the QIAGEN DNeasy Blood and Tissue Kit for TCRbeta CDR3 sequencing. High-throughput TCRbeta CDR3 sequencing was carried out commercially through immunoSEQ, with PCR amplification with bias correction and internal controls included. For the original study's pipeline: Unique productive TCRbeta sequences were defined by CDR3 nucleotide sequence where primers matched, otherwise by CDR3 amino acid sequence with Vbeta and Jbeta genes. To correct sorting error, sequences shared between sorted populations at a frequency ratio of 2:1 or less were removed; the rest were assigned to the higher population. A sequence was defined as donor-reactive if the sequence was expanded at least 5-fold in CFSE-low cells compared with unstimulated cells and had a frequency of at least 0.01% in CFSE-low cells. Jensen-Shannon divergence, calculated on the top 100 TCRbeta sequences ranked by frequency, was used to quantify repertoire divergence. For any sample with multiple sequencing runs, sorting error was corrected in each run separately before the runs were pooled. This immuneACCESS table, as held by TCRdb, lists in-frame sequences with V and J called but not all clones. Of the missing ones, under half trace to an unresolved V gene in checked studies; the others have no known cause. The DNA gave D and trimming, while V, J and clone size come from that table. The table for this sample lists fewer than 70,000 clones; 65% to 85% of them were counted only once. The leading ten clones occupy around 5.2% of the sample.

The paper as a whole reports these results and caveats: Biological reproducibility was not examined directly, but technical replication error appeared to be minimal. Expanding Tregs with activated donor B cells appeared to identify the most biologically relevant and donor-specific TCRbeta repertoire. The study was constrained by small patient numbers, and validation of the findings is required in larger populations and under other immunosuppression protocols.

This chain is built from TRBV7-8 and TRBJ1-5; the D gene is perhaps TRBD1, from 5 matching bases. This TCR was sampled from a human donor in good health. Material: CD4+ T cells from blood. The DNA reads TGTGCCAGCAGCTCTAGGGGAGGGCCCCAGCATTTT. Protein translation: CASSSRGGPQHF.